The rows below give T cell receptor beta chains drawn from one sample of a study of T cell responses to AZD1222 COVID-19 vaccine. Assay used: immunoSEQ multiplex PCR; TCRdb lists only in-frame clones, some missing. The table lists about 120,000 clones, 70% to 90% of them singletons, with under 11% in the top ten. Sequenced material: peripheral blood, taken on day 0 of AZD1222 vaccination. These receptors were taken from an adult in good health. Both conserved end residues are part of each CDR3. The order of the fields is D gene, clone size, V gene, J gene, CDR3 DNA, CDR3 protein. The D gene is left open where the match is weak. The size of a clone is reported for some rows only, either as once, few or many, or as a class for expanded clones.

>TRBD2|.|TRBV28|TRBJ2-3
TGTGCCAGCAGCTCAGGCGGCGGGAGCGGAGATACGCAGTATTTT
CASSSGGGSGDTQYF
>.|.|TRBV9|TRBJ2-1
TGTGCCAGCAGCGTAGCTGTGGGGGTCGATGAGCAGTTCTTC
CASSVAVGVDEQFF
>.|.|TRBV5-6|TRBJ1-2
TGTGCCAGCAGCTTGGCCGGGATGGGCTACACCTTC
CASSLAGMGYTF
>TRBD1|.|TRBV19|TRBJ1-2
TGTGCCAGTAGGCGACAGGGCTCCCTTTATGGCTACACCTTC
CASRRQGSLYGYTF
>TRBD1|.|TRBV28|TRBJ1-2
TGTGCCAGCAGCTCCGGACAGGGAAAGAACTATGGCTACACCTTC
CASSSGQGKNYGYTF
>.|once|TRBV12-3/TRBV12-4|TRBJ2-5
TGTGCCAGCCTTCTCAAGGGAGAGACCCAGTACTTC
CASLLKGETQYF
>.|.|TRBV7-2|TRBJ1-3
TGTGCCAGCAGCTTGAGCGCCGGAAACACCATATATTTT
CASSLSAGNTIYF
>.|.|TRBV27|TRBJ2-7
TGTGCCAGCAGTTTATCCGGGTACACCTTTTTGCAGTACTTC
CASSLSGYTFLQYF
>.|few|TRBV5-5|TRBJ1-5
TGTGCCAGCAGCTTGGGACTGGAGCGGCCCCAGCATTTT
CASSLGLERPQHF
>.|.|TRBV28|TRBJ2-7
TGTGCCAGCAGTTTAAATGCAGGAGGCGAGCAGTACTTC
CASSLNAGGEQYF
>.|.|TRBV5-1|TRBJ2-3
TGCGCCAGCAGCCCCACGCAGGGAGGTACAGATACGCAGTATTTT
CASSPTQGGTDTQYF
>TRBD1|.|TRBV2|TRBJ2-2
TGTGCCAGCAGCGGGACAGCTAACACCGGGGAGCTGTTTTTT
CASSGTANTGELFF
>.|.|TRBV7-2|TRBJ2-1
TGTGCCAGCAGCTTAGGGCTAGGCTCCTACAATGAGCAGTTCTTC
CASSLGLGSYNEQFF
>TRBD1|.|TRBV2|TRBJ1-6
TGTGCCAGCATAGGACAGGGGGCTTCACCCCTCCACTTT
CASIGQGASPLHF
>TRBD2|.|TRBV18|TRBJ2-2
TGTGCCAGCTCACCTTTAGCGGGAGCGAACACCGGGGAGCTGTTTTTT
CASSPLAGANTGELFF
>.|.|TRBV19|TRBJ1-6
TGTGCCAGTAGTATTGGGGGCTCCTATAATTCACCCCTCCACTTT
CASSIGGSYNSPLHF
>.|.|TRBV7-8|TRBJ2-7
TGTGCCAGCAGCTCCACCACGGTATCCTACGAGCAGTACTTC
CASSSTTVSYEQYF
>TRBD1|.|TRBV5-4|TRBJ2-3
TGTGCCAGCAGCTTGGCTACAGGGGCAGATACGCAGTATTTT
CASSLATGADTQYF
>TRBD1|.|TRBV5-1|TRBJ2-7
TGCGCCAGCAGCGGAAGCCCGGGACAGGGTGCGCAGTACTTC
CASSGSPGQGAQYF
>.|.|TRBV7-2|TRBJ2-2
TGTGCCAGCAGCTTAGGGGCGGGAAGGACCGGGGAGCTGTTTTTT
CASSLGAGRTGELFF
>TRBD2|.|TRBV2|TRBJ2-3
TGTGCCAGCAGTCCGACTAGCGGGGACGTGGATACGCAGTATTTT
CASSPTSGDVDTQYF
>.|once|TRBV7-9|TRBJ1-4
TGTGCCAGCAGCTTAAAAGGGGCGGAAAAACTGTTTTTT
CASSLKGAEKLFF
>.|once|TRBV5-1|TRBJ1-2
TGCGCCAGCAGCCCGACAGGATACTATGGCTACACCTTC
CASSPTGYYGYTF